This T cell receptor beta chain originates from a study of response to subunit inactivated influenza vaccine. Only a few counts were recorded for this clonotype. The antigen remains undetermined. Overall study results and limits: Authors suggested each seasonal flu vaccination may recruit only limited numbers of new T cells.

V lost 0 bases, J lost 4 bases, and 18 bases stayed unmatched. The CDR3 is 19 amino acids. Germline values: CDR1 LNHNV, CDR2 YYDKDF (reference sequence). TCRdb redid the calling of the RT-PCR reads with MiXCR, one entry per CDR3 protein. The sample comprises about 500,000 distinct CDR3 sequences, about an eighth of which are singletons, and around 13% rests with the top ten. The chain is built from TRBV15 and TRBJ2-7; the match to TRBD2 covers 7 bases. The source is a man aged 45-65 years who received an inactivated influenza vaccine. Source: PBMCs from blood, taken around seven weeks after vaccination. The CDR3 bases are TGTGCCACCAGCAGAGATCCGATTACGTTAACAGCGGGATCGTACGAGCAGTACTTC. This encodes CATSRDPITLTAGSYEQYF.